This is a list of T cell receptor beta chains from one sample in a study of early T cells in non-severe SARS-CoV-2 infection. MiXCR, run by TCRdb on the 5' RACE reads, gives a single entry per CDR3 protein. The sample holds 85,000 to 100,000 distinct CDR3 sequences, approximately 16% seen once. The material sequenced was whole blood, taken at baseline. These receptors were taken from an adult who was a healthcare worker with PCR-confirmed SARS-CoV-2 infection or an uninfected control (not recorded which). Each CDR3 is given with its conserved first and last residue. The order of the fields is J gene, V gene, CDR3 protein.

J gene: TRBJ1-1
V gene: TRBV12-3/TRBV12-4
CDR3 protein: CASSLGGLTEAFF

J gene: TRBJ1-5
V gene: TRBV20-1
CDR3 protein: CSARDHLGNQPQHF

J gene: TRBJ1-2
V gene: TRBV12-3/TRBV12-4
CDR3 protein: CATRRGTEYGYTF

J gene: TRBJ1-5
V gene: TRBV28
CDR3 protein: CASRAGDRLQPQHF

J gene: TRBJ2-7
V gene: TRBV6-2/TRBV6-3
CDR3 protein: CASRGTPFYEQYF

J gene: TRBJ1-4
V gene: TRBV2
CDR3 protein: CASGPGTSNEKLFF

J gene: TRBJ1-5
V gene: TRBV5-5
CDR3 protein: CASSLAQRNQPQHF

J gene: TRBJ1-3
V gene: TRBV9
CDR3 protein: CASSVGSYPGNTIYF

J gene: TRBJ1-2
V gene: TRBV7-9
CDR3 protein: CASSLGPPRARGYTF

J gene: TRBJ2-5
V gene: TRBV9
CDR3 protein: CASSEEGQNQETQYF

J gene: TRBJ2-1
V gene: TRBV7-8
CDR3 protein: CASSLVGTLHEQFF

J gene: TRBJ2-2
V gene: TRBV24-1
CDR3 protein: CATTDRANTGELFF

J gene: TRBJ2-3
V gene: TRBV6-4
CDR3 protein: CASSVSFRDTQYF

J gene: TRBJ2-3
V gene: TRBV24-1
CDR3 protein: CATSDTTSGFLDTQYF

J gene: TRBJ1-1
V gene: TRBV29-1
CDR3 protein: CSASRGTEAFF

J gene: TRBJ1-6
V gene: TRBV2
CDR3 protein: CAGNRDMDSPLHF

J gene: TRBJ1-2
V gene: TRBV28
CDR3 protein: CASRMTAMRGYTF

J gene: TRBJ2-3
V gene: TRBV29-1
CDR3 protein: CRVTGPPGGDTQYF

J gene: TRBJ2-3
V gene: TRBV15
CDR3 protein: CATSRVRREVTQYF

J gene: TRBJ2-1
V gene: TRBV6-1
CDR3 protein: CASSREDRVINEQFF

J gene: TRBJ2-5
V gene: TRBV10-3
CDR3 protein: CAITSGTSGSVETQYF

J gene: TRBJ2-7
V gene: TRBV20-1
CDR3 protein: CSAVLAGGHYEQYF

J gene: TRBJ1-5
V gene: TRBV7-8
CDR3 protein: CASSFLSGGNQPQHF

J gene: TRBJ2-3
V gene: TRBV12-3/TRBV12-4
CDR3 protein: CASSLGRDRETDTQYF

J gene: TRBJ1-5
V gene: TRBV6-2/TRBV6-3
CDR3 protein: CASSYGQGTGQPQHF

J gene: TRBJ2-7
V gene: TRBV28
CDR3 protein: CASSLLGQGEQYF

J gene: TRBJ1-6
V gene: TRBV11-2
CDR3 protein: CASSGQGSYNSPLHF

J gene: TRBJ2-2
V gene: TRBV30
CDR3 protein: CAWERTGELFF

J gene: TRBJ1-2
V gene: TRBV19
CDR3 protein: CASNRDRERYTF

J gene: TRBJ2-1
V gene: TRBV28
CDR3 protein: CASSPPLAGANEQFF

J gene: TRBJ1-1
V gene: TRBV27
CDR3 protein: CASSLSRQNTEAFF

J gene: TRBJ2-7
V gene: TRBV20-1
CDR3 protein: CSARVPSGVYEQYF

J gene: TRBJ1-5
V gene: TRBV5-1
CDR3 protein: CASSLDGTGNQPQHF

J gene: TRBJ1-1
V gene: TRBV5-1
CDR3 protein: CASSLDAGLTEAFF

J gene: TRBJ2-7
V gene: TRBV2
CDR3 protein: CASSEALKGWTYEQYF

J gene: TRBJ2-7
V gene: TRBV15
CDR3 protein: CATSRDICGLTIPCEQYF

J gene: TRBJ2-1
V gene: TRBV20-1
CDR3 protein: CSATQAGSSYNEQFF

J gene: TRBJ2-5
V gene: TRBV12-3/TRBV12-4
CDR3 protein: CASSQLLARETQYF

J gene: TRBJ2-4
V gene: TRBV29-1
CDR3 protein: CSASGTAKNIQYF

J gene: TRBJ1-2
V gene: TRBV6-2/TRBV6-3
CDR3 protein: CASSSRDRDGYTF

J gene: TRBJ2-7
V gene: TRBV12-3/TRBV12-4
CDR3 protein: CASSLGGTSGEQYF

J gene: TRBJ2-7
V gene: TRBV9
CDR3 protein: CASSVGDSFYEQYF

J gene: TRBJ2-3
V gene: TRBV7-2
CDR3 protein: CASSAGPDTQYF

J gene: TRBJ1-2
V gene: TRBV12-3/TRBV12-4
CDR3 protein: CASNSPLGGYTF

J gene: TRBJ1-2
V gene: TRBV20-1
CDR3 protein: CSAREVQRRGDYGYTF

J gene: TRBJ2-7
V gene: TRBV7-9
CDR3 protein: CASSPRRLAGLNEQYF

J gene: TRBJ2-7
V gene: TRBV12-3/TRBV12-4
CDR3 protein: CASSSGGGYEQYF

J gene: TRBJ1-4
V gene: TRBV11-2
CDR3 protein: CASSLEPSGGGKLFF

J gene: TRBJ1-1
V gene: TRBV7-9
CDR3 protein: CASSPLGGVLAAFF

J gene: TRBJ2-7
V gene: TRBV6-6
CDR3 protein: CASRAREENSEQYF

J gene: TRBJ2-4
V gene: TRBV3-1
CDR3 protein: CASSQAFPSGAKNIQYF

J gene: TRBJ2-1
V gene: TRBV7-9
CDR3 protein: CASRKDRYNEQFF

J gene: TRBJ2-3
V gene: TRBV7-8
CDR3 protein: CASSSGTGTGFSFF

J gene: TRBJ2-3
V gene: TRBV3-1
CDR3 protein: CASSPSIGADTQYF

J gene: TRBJ1-3
V gene: TRBV5-1
CDR3 protein: CASSLAPGAGNTIYF

J gene: TRBJ2-3
V gene: TRBV7-9
CDR3 protein: CASSARLAGVTDTQYF